Below, 5 T cell receptor beta chains from the same sample are listed, as sequenced in a study of cytomegalovirus exposure and HLA in healthy donors (dated by TCRdb to between 2016 and 2019). The protocol used for the library was the immunoSEQ multiplex PCR assay. For the multiplex PCR, a mixture combining 60 forward primers for TCR Vbeta segments and 13 reverse primers for TCR Jbeta segments was used. TCRdb took this table from immuneACCESS and kept in-frame rearrangements with V and J called. Such tables lack part of the clones; where checked against another copy, unresolved V genes explain under half of the gap, and the rest is unexplained. The sample yields approximately 160,000 clones; 75% to 80% were counted once. Of the sample, about 2.6% is held by the ten largest clones. The sample was PBMCs. The receptors stem from a woman aged 35 to 49 in good health and CMV-seropositive.

The rearrangement links TRBV30 to TRBJ2-5; 8 nucleotides line up with TRBD1. The CDR3 spans 14 residues. Trimming removed 2 bases from V and 5 bases from J; junction bases left unmatched: 7. The germline V gene encodes CDR1 GTSNPN and CDR2 SVGIG (reference sequence). CDR3: CAWSRDRIGETQYF. CDR3 in DNA: TGTGCCTGGAGTCGGGACAGGATAGGGGAGACCCAGTACTTC.

This chain joins TRBV4-3 and TRBJ2-1; 7 nucleotides agree with TRBD2. Germline V gives CDR1 LGHNA, CDR2 YSLEER. This CDR3 has 15 amino acids. The V segment lost 4 bases and the J segment 4 bases; nucleotides outside the gene matches: 7. The CDR3 DNA reads as TGCGCCAGCAGCCCCCTGGCGGGGGAGTACAATGAGCAGTTCTTC. Protein: CASSPLAGEYNEQFF.

Worth noting for this clone: Within the sample, other DNA sequences also encode this same CDR3. The CDR3 sequence: CAWSVQGGKETQYF. The CDR3 bases are TGTGCCTGGAGTGTACAGGGCGGAAAAGAGACCCAGTACTTC. V and J are TRBV30 and TRBJ2-5; a weak D match, TRBD1 (6 bases). Germline V CDR1 and CDR2: GTSNPN, SVGIG (reference sequence). The V and J ends lost 0 bases and 3 bases respectively, with 11 bases between them. The CDR3 loop spans 14 amino acids.

This chain links TRBV10-3 with TRBJ1-3, with D possibly matching TRBD1 (5 bases). Germline assignment: CDR1 ENHRY and CDR2 SYGVKD. The germline V and J ends were trimmed by 3 bases and 1 base, with 13 bases remaining between them. CDR3 size: 16 residues. The CDR3 DNA follows: TGTGCCATCAGTGATATGGGGCGGCAGTCTGGAAACACCATATATTTT. Its protein product is CAISDMGRQSGNTIYF.

The V gene is TRBV27, the J gene TRBJ2-2, with 9 bases that match TRBD1. Losses at the gene ends were 10 bases for V and 5 bases for J; bases not matched to a gene: 11. The CDR3 is 15 amino acids. CDR1 MNHEY and CDR2 SMNVEV come from the germline V gene (reference sequence). The CDR3 DNA reads TGTGCCACCAACGAACAGGGGGCTGAAACCGGGGAGCTGTTTTTT. Protein: CATNEQGAETGELFF.